Presented here are 27 T cell receptor beta chains from one specimen sequenced in a study of cytomegalovirus exposure and HLA in healthy donors. Primers: 60 Vbeta forward and 13 Jbeta reverse. Measured with immunoSEQ multiplex PCR; TCRdb has only the in-frame clones, and not every one. The sample carries around 140,000 clones, roughly three fifths recorded once. The sample was PBMCs. The receptors were gathered from a middle-aged woman in good health and CMV-seronegative.

V usage is TRBV6-1 and J usage is TRBJ1-4; D is uncertain. Germline V CDR1 and CDR2: MNHNS, SASEGT. This CDR3 has 13 amino acids. Trimming pared 0 bases from V and 11 bases from J, leaving 10 bases between. CDR3 amino acids: CASSEAGAVKLFF. In nucleotides, the CDR3 is TGTGCCAGCAGTGAAGCAGGAGCAGTCAAACTGTTTTTT.

This chain links TRBV12-5 with TRBJ1-2, with a possible D match to TRBD1 (5 bases). V was pared by 3 bases and J by 5 bases, with 13 bases between. Germline CDR1 reads LGHNT; CDR2 reads FRNRAP. The CDR3 totals 14 residues. The CDR3 bases are TGTGCTAGTGGTTTCTCTACAGGATGGTATGGCTACACCTTC. Translation gives CASGFSTGWYGYTF.

As for this clone: Other DNA variants within this sample encode the same CDR3. The chain has TRBV6-1 and TRBJ1-2; D gene uncertain. The germline V gene has CDR1 MNHNS and CDR2 SASEGT. With 1 base removed from V and 2 bases from J, the gap between germline ends came to 5 bases. This CDR3 is built from 13 residues. CDR3 DNA: TGTGCCAGCAGTGAAGGGCTCAACTATGGCTACACCTTC. It encodes CASSEGLNYGYTF.

There are a few counts of this clone. The gene calls are TRBV12-5 and TRBJ1-1; 8 bases map to TRBD1. This CDR3 has 14 amino acids. The germline gives CDR1 LGHNT, CDR2 FRNRAP. V was pared by 4 bases and J by 1 base, with 2 bases of the junction left unmatched. DNA of the CDR3: TGTGCTAGTGGTTCCGGGACAGGGAACACTGAAGCTTTCTTT. Translating gives CASGSGTGNTEAFF.

As DNA, the CDR3 is TGTGCCAGCAGCTTAACGGGGGCGGATGGCACTGAAGCTTTCTTT. This translates into CASSLTGADGTEAFF. The V call is TRBV7-3, the J call TRBJ1-1; tentative D call: TRBD1 (6 bases). The CDR3 consists of 15 residues. V was clipped by 0 bases and J by 4 bases, with 12 bases between them. Germline V gene sequence: CDR1 SGHTA, CDR2 FQGTGA.

This clone was observed a few times. This chain joins TRBV6-5 and TRBJ2-2; tentative D call: TRBD1 (6 bases). Trimming removed 1 base at V and 2 bases at J, with 8 bases between. Germline loops: CDR1 MNHEY, CDR2 SVGAGI. The CDR3 has 15 residues. The CDR3 bases are TGTGCCAGCAGTTACTGGACAGCTAACACCGGGGAGCTGTTTTTT. Translated, it gives CASSYWTANTGELFF.

This clone showed up just a few times. This chain joins TRBV4-2 and TRBJ1-5; TRBD1 aligns across 8 bases. With V trimmed by 1 base and J by 1 base, 0 bases remained unmatched. The CDR3 is made up of 15 amino acids. From germline, CDR1 is LGHNA and CDR2 YNFKEQ. CDR3 DNA sequence: TGTGCCAGCAGCCAAGGGACAGGGAGCAATCAGCCCCAGCATTTT. Its protein product is CASSQGTGSNQPQHF.

The chain has TRBV6-4 and TRBJ2-3; D uncertain. Per the germline V gene, CDR1 is MRHNA and CDR2 is SNTAGT. The CDR3 is 13 amino acids. With 3 bases removed from V and 0 bases from J, the gap between germline ends came to 4 bases. The CDR3 region is CASSESSTDTQYF. The CDR3 DNA sequence: TGTGCCAGCAGTGAATCTAGCACAGATACGCAGTATTTT.

The rearrangement joins TRBV18 to TRBJ1-2; TRBD1 might be the D (5 bases). This CDR3 has 14 amino acids. The V gene lost 2 bases and the J gene lost 8 bases, with 15 bases spanning the gap. The germline V gene has CDR1 KGHSH and CDR2 LQKENI. The CDR3 here is CASSPGAELLGYTF. DNA of the CDR3: TGTGCCAGCTCACCAGGGGCGGAGTTACTCGGCTACACCTTC.

This chain joins TRBV30 and TRBJ2-3; TRBD2 aligns across 8 bases. V dropped 2 bases and J dropped 0; count of bases not matched to a gene: 10. The germline CDR1 and CDR2 sequences are GTSNPN and SVGIG (reference sequence). CDR3 length equals 17 residues. The CDR3 sequence: CAWSHLGRGDSTDTQYF. The CDR3 DNA reads TGTGCCTGGAGTCACCTCGGGCGGGGGGATAGCACAGATACGCAGTATTTT. Full variable domain (outside the CDR3, taken from reference TRBV30 and TRBJ2-3): SQTIHQWPATLVQPVGSPLSLECTVEGTSNPNLYWYRQAAGRGLQLLFYSVGIGQISSEVPQNLSASRPQDRQFILSSKKLLLSDSGFYLCAWSHLGRGDSTDTQYFGPGTRLTVL.

CDR3: CASSKDRGTEAFF. CDR3 nucleotides: TGTGCCAGTAGTAAAGACAGGGGAACCGAAGCTTTCTTT. The chain is built from TRBV19 and TRBJ1-1; 8 bases are shared with TRBD1. Per germline, CDR1 LNHDA and CDR2 SQIVND (reference sequence). The V gene end was trimmed by 4 bases and the J gene end by 8 bases; junction bases not matched to a gene: 6. CDR3 length equals 13 residues.

The V and J genes are TRBV27 and TRBJ1-2; weak D call: TRBD1 (5 bases). CDR3 length: 13 amino acids. Deletions cut 5 bases from V and 6 bases from J, with 13 bases between. Germline values: CDR1 MNHEY, CDR2 SMNVEV (reference sequence). CDR3 DNA: TGTGCCAGCAGTCCCCGGGGGAGCCATGGCTACACCTTC. This codes for CASSPRGSHGYTF.

The rearrangement links TRBV30 to TRBJ2-5; D possibly corresponds to TRBD1 (6 bases). Looked up from germline, CDR1 is GTSNPN and CDR2 is SVGIG (reference sequence). V was trimmed by 7 bases and J by 1 base, leaving 13 bases between them. The CDR3 spans 13 residues. The CDR3 coding sequence is TGTGCCTTGTCTCAGGGGATCCAAGAGACCCAGTACTTC. This gives the protein CALSQGIQETQYF.

The J gene is TRBJ1-1, the V gene TRBV29-1; 7 bases are a match to TRBD1. CDR1 is SQVTM, CDR2 ANQGSEA, per germline. The J segment lost 5 bases and the V segment lost 6 bases, leaving 6 bases of the junction unmatched. The CDR3 sequence is 12 residues long. The CDR3 nucleotides read TGCAGCGTGAACAGGGGAGAGACTGAAGCTTTCTTT. Translation: CSVNRGETEAFF.

The chain links TRBV28 to TRBJ1-2; D remains unclear. The germline V and J ends were trimmed by 7 bases and 4 bases, with 10 bases remaining between them. Germline CDR1 MDHEN, CDR2 SYDVKM. The CDR3 runs 12 residues. The DNA for the CDR3 is TGTGCCAGCAACCAGCAGGCCTATGGCTACACCTTC. Encoded protein: CASNQQAYGYTF.

The chain has TRBV19 and TRBJ2-5, with 11 bases that match TRBD2. This CDR3 has 13 amino acids. CDR1 LNHDA and CDR2 SQIVND come from the germline V gene (reference sequence). Trimming removed 3 bases from V and 6 bases from J; junction bases left unmatched: 0. This chain's CDR3 is CASSMTSGKTQYF. CDR3 DNA sequence: TGTGCCAGTAGTATGACTAGCGGGAAGACCCAGTACTTC.

The rearrangement links TRBV7-2 to TRBJ2-7; D uncertain. Germline V lookup: CDR1 SGHTA, CDR2 FQGNSA. Trimming removed 2 bases at V and 4 bases at J, with 9 bases between. The CDR3 contains 13 residues. CDR3 sequence reads: CASSLLPVYEQYF. CDR3 in DNA: TGTGCCAGCAGCTTATTGCCGGTTTACGAGCAGTACTTC. Based on the CDR3 plus reference TRBV7-2 and TRBJ2-7, the full variable domain is GAGVSQSPSNKVTEKGKDVELRCDPISGHTALYWYRQSLGQGLEFLIYFQGNSAPDKSGLPSDRFSAERTGGSVSTLTIQRTQQEDSAVYLCASSLLPVYEQYFGPGTRLTVT.

The chain carries TRBV5-4 and TRBJ2-2; no clear D gene. This CDR3 contains 16 residues. V was trimmed by 0 bases and J by 1 base, leaving 10 bases between them. Germline V gene sequence: CDR1 SGHNT, CDR2 YYREEE (reference sequence). The CDR3 DNA reads TGTGCCAGCAGCTTGGCCCAGGAACGGAACACCGGGGAGCTGTTTTTT. Protein product: CASSLAQERNTGELFF.

The rearrangement links TRBV6-1 to TRBJ2-7; 8 nucleotides align to TRBD1. The CDR3 consists of 14 residues. The V and J ends lost 4 bases and 0 bases, in that order; junction bases with no gene match: 2. Per germline, CDR1 MNHNS and CDR2 SASEGT. As DNA, the CDR3 is TGTGCCAGCAGTGCAGGGGGCGCCTCCTACGAGCAGTACTTC. It translates to CASSAGGASYEQYF.

V is TRBV7-2 and J is TRBJ1-2; the match to TRBD1 covers 7 bases. The CDR3 loop spans 14 amino acids. Germline V gene lookup returns CDR1 SGHTA and CDR2 FQGNSA. The V gene end was trimmed by 5 bases and the J gene end by 0 bases; junction bases not matched to a gene: 3. The CDR3 is CASSPGQSNYGYTF. The CDR3 coding sequence is TGTGCCAGCAGCCCGGGACAGTCTAACTATGGCTACACCTTC.

The rearrangement joins TRBV28 to TRBJ1-3, with no clear D. V was cut by 4 bases and J by 4 bases, with 14 bases left in between. This CDR3 has 15 residues. Germline CDR1 is MDHEN and CDR2 is SYDVKM. CDR3 sequence (DNA): TGTGCCAGCAGTTCCGGGAGGTCTCTCGGAAACACCATATATTTT. As protein: CASSSGRSLGNTIYF.

As DNA, the CDR3 is TGTGCCAGCAGTAGCCCACAGACGTTGCAGCAGTACTTC. Translated: CASSSPQTLQQYF. This chain links TRBV28 with TRBJ2-7; D gene uncertain. CDR3 length: 13 amino acids. V shed 5 bases and J shed 8 bases, with 16 bases lying between them. Germline CDR1 MDHEN, CDR2 SYDVKM.

This clone was seen a handful of times. This chain links TRBV19 with TRBJ1-5; tentatively, D is TRBD1 (5 bases). Germline CDR1 reads LNHDA; CDR2 reads SQIVND (reference sequence). This CDR3 is 15 amino acids long. Trimming took off 2 bases at V and 7 bases at J, with 15 bases between the two ends. The CDR3 nucleotides read TGTGCCAGTAGTATAAGTGACCGGGGGGGACAGCCCCAGCATTTT. Translating gives CASSISDRGGQPQHF. Combining the CDR3 with reference TRBV19 and TRBJ1-5 gives the whole variable domain DGGITQSPKYLFRKEGQNVTLSCEQNLNHDAMYWYRQDPGQGLRLIYYSQIVNDFQKGDIAEGYSVSREKKESFPLTVTSAQKNPTAFYLCASSISDRGGQPQHFGDGTRLSIL.

The genes are TRBV6-6 and TRBJ1-1, with D maybe TRBD1 (6 bases). CDR3 length equals 13 residues. Germline assignment: CDR1 MNHNY and CDR2 SVGAGI (reference sequence). Trimming left V 5 bases short and J 1 base short, with 8 bases between. The CDR3 sequence: CASSTGWNTEAFF. CDR3 coding DNA: TGTGCCAGCAGTACAGGGTGGAACACTGAAGCTTTCTTT.

This clone has more than one count but fewer than ten. The gene calls are TRBV27 and TRBJ1-1; 9 bases map to TRBD1. The CDR3 has 15 amino acids. V lost 6 bases, J lost 1 base, and 6 bases stayed unmatched. Germline V lookup: CDR1 MNHEY, CDR2 SMNVEV (reference sequence). The CDR3 loop reads CASSYTGQGNTEAFF. The CDR3 region has the DNA TGTGCCAGCAGCTATACGGGACAGGGGAACACTGAAGCTTTCTTT.

The genes are TRBV6-5 and TRBJ2-1; TRBD1 matches 7 bases. The CDR3 totals 14 residues. CDR1 is MNHEY, CDR2 SVGAGI, per germline. J was trimmed by 6 bases and V by 5 bases; bases with no gene match: 7. The CDR3 protein is CASSGNRGSNEQFF. The CDR3 DNA reads TGTGCCAGCAGTGGAAACAGGGGAAGCAATGAGCAGTTCTTC.

The chain couples TRBV28 to TRBJ1-1; D gene unclear. The germline V and J ends were trimmed by 4 bases and 0 bases, with 36 bases remaining between them. The CDR3 sequence is 23 residues long. The germline V gene has CDR1 MDHEN and CDR2 SYDVKM. CDR3 region: CASSSDAWRLILRGIYLNTEAFF. The CDR3 coding sequence is TGTGCCAGCAGTTCGGACGCCTGGCGACTAATTCTCCGGGGAATTTATCTGAACACTGAAGCTTTCTTT.